This is a list of T cell receptor beta chains from one sample in a study of T cell repertoires in cytomegalovirus infection. No antigen has been identified for these receptors. From the reads, TCRdb called clonotypes with MiXCR, one entry per CDR3 protein. The sample lists a few hundred thousand distinct CDR3 sequences, around 40% occurring once. The source was cultured PBMCs, collected from culture after CMV antigen stimulation. All receptors derive from a human donor in good health (CMV status not recorded). Some clones in this sample may be carry-over from other donors' samples. Each CDR3 is given with its conserved first and last residue. D genes are given only for firm matches. The listing skips clone size in some rows; elsewhere it reads once, few, many or a size class.

v_gene	d_gene	abundance	j_gene	CDR3nt	CDR3aa
TRBV6-6	NA	few	TRBJ1-2	TGTGCCAGCAGTCCGACGCAGGGTTCGTACTATGGCTACACCTTC	CASSPTQGSYYGYTF
TRBV12-3/TRBV12-4	NA	once	TRBJ2-4	TGTGCCAGCAGCGCCGCTGGAGTAGCCAAAAACATTCAGTACTTC	CASSAAGVAKNIQYF
TRBV10-3	NA	NA	TRBJ2-7	TGTGCCATCACAAAGGTCTCCCCTTTCTACGAGCAGTACTTC	CAITKVSPFYEQYF
TRBV5-4	TRBD1	NA	TRBJ1-1	TGTGCCAGCAGCAGGGACAGCTCCGAAGAAGCTTTCTTT	CASSRDSSEEAFF
TRBV6-8	NA	NA	TRBJ2-1	TGTGCCAGCGGCGGTTTCCTGATGGATGAGCAGTTCTTC	CASGGFLMDEQFF
TRBV7-6	NA	few	TRBJ2-6	TGTGCCAGCAGCTTAATCCCACCTTCTGGGGCCAACGTCCTGACTTTC	CASSLIPPSGANVLTF
TRBV7-2	TRBD1	few	TRBJ1-5	TGTGCCAGCAGGTCCGGGACAGGGGCCTTCAATCAGCCCCAGCATTTT	CASRSGTGAFNQPQHF
TRBV11-2	TRBD2	few	TRBJ2-1	TGTGCCAGCAGCTACACCGGGACTAGTTCATACAATGAGCAGTTCTTC	CASSYTGTSSYNEQFF
TRBV12-3/TRBV12-4	NA	NA	TRBJ1-3	TGTGCCAGCAGTTCGGGACGGAGCTCTGGAAACACCATATATTTT	CASSSGRSSGNTIYF
TRBV9	NA	NA	TRBJ1-3	TGTGCCAGCAGCGTGGGGACCGCGAGTGGAAACACCATATATTTT	CASSVGTASGNTIYF
TRBV20-1	TRBD1	once	TRBJ1-1	TGCAGTGCTGAAAACAGGGGCGCTGACACTGAAGCTTTCTTT	CSAENRGADTEAFF
TRBV6-4	NA	NA	TRBJ1-6	TGTGCCAGCAGTGATTGGGGGCGCTCCTATAATTCACCCCTCCACTTT	CASSDWGRSYNSPLHF
TRBV7-9	NA	NA	TRBJ1-5	TGTGCCAGCAGCTTTGTGGGCTCGGAACAGCCCCAGCATTTT	CASSFVGSEQPQHF
TRBV6-1	NA	few	TRBJ1-5	TGTGCCAGCAGTTCCGGCCTTACAGGGACTAATCAGCCCCAGCATTTT	CASSSGLTGTNQPQHF
TRBV27	NA	NA	TRBJ1-6	TGTGCCAGCAGTTTTACAGCTAATAATTCACCCCTCCACTTT	CASSFTANNSPLHF
TRBV7-2	TRBD1	NA	TRBJ1-6	TGTGCCAGCAGGACCGGGACAGGTGGTTCACCCCTCCACTTT	CASRTGTGGSPLHF
TRBV20-1	TRBD1	NA	TRBJ2-7	TGCAGTGCTAAAACCGGGACAGGGTTCCACGAGCAGTACTTC	CSAKTGTGFHEQYF
TRBV28	NA	NA	TRBJ2-3	TGTGCCAGCAGTTTCTATGGGGAGGTCTCACGTTGGGGCACAGATACGCAGTATTTT	CASSFYGEVSRWGTDTQYF
TRBV7-2	NA	few	TRBJ1-2	TGTGCCAGCAGCAATTTTATAATGGATGGCTACACCTTC	CASSNFIMDGYTF
TRBV7-2	TRBD2	NA	TRBJ2-2	TGTGCCAGCAGCTTTTCCGGACTAGCGGGAGTCACCGGGGAGCTGTTTTTT	CASSFSGLAGVTGELFF
TRBV7-9	NA	few	TRBJ1-1	TGTGCCAGCAGTGCGTACGTCGGCAATGAAGCTTTCTTT	CASSAYVGNEAFF
TRBV12-3/TRBV12-4	TRBD1	few	TRBJ1-5	TGTGCCAGCAGTTCATACCGGGACAGCACACAGCCCCAGCATTTT	CASSSYRDSTQPQHF
TRBV7-2	NA	NA	TRBJ2-2	TGTGCCAGCAGCTCTCAATGGGACACCGGGGAGCTGTTTTTT	CASSSQWDTGELFF
TRBV12-3/TRBV12-4	NA	NA	TRBJ2-7	TGTGCCAGCAGTTTTGAAGACAGAGGGTACGAGCAGTACTTC	CASSFEDRGYEQYF
TRBV11-2	NA	NA	TRBJ2-7	TGTGCCAGCAGCTTACGTGTGGTCTATTTTGACGAGCAGTACTTC	CASSLRVVYFDEQYF
TRBV7-2	NA	few	TRBJ2-7	TGTGCCAGCAGCGGACCACAGGGTAATTACTACGAGCAGTACTTC	CASSGPQGNYYEQYF
TRBV6-2/TRBV6-3	NA	NA	TRBJ2-1	TGTGCCAGCAAAATCGGACGGGATGAGCAGTTCTTC	CASKIGRDEQFF
TRBV7-8	TRBD1	few	TRBJ1-2	TGTGCCAGCACCAGTACGGGACAGGGAATTGGGGATTATGGCTACACCTTC	CASTSTGQGIGDYGYTF
TRBV7-2	NA	many	TRBJ2-6	TGTGCCAGCAGCCTAAACCGCTTGGTCCGAAGCTCTGGGGCCAACGTCCTGACTTTC	CASSLNRLVRSSGANVLTF
TRBV20-1	NA	NA	TRBJ1-1	TGCAGTGCTAGAGGAGTCTGGGAAAGGGGAAACACTGAAGCTTTCTTT	CSARGVWERGNTEAFF
TRBV7-2	TRBD1	few	TRBJ1-1	TGTGCCAGCAGCTTTTCCACAGGGGCGAACACTGAAGCTTTCTTT	CASSFSTGANTEAFF
TRBV7-2	TRBD2	NA	TRBJ2-3	TGTGCCAGCAGCTTAAGGGGACTAGCGGGAGGCGGCACAGATACGCAGTATTTT	CASSLRGLAGGGTDTQYF
TRBV5-1	NA	NA	TRBJ1-2	TGCGCCAGCAGCTTGGGACAGAAAACTTATGGCTACACCTTC	CASSLGQKTYGYTF
TRBV11-2	NA	NA	TRBJ2-5	TGTGCCAGCAGCTCCCCCGGTGGCGAGTACCAAGAGACCCAGTACTTC	CASSSPGGEYQETQYF
TRBV2	NA	once	TRBJ2-7	TGTGCCAAGTTGGACGGACACGAGCAGTACTTC	CAKLDGHEQYF
TRBV7-2	TRBD1	NA	TRBJ1-6	TGTGCCAGCATCCGGGGCGGGACAGGGGATTCACCCCTCCACTTT	CASIRGGTGDSPLHF
TRBV20-1	NA	NA	TRBJ2-7	TGCAGTGCTATTGGAGGGCGCCGAAACGAGCAGTACTTC	CSAIGGRRNEQYF
TRBV10-3	TRBD1	NA	TRBJ2-2	TGTGCCATCAGGAAGGGGACAGGGGGCGCCGGGGAGCTGTTTTTT	CAIRKGTGGAGELFF
TRBV20-1	TRBD2	NA	TRBJ2-2	TGCAGTGCGACTCTAGCGGGGGCGAACACCGGGGAGCTGTTTTTT	CSATLAGANTGELFF
TRBV12-3/TRBV12-4	NA	few	TRBJ2-3	TGTGCCAGCAGTCTGCGGCAGGGGCCTCGCACAGATACGCAGTATTTT	CASSLRQGPRTDTQYF
TRBV12-3/TRBV12-4	TRBD2	once	TRBJ2-1	TGTGCCAGCAGAGGACTAGCGGGGGGTACGAGCTCCTACAATGAGCAGTTCTTC	CASRGLAGGTSSYNEQFF
TRBV5-1	NA	once	TRBJ2-3	TGCGCCAGCAGCCCGGAACGTATTAGCACAGATACGCAGTATTTT	CASSPERISTDTQYF